Sequencing of this T cell receptor (beta chain) was carried out in a study of technical replicates of blood from a handful of donors. Method: immunoSEQ multiplex PCR; TCRdb's copy keeps in-frame clones and lacks some. Here the sample spans about 100,000 clones, 90% to 96% being singletons. Between the trimmed V and J ends, which lost 4 bases and 4 bases, there was a span of 5 bases. The germline gives CDR1 SGHNT, CDR2 YYREEE (reference sequence). There are 12 residues in the CDR3. The rearrangement joins TRBV5-4 to TRBJ2-2, with unresolved D. The receptor was isolated from a human donor in good health. Sequencing was performed on T cells isolated from PBMCs. CDR3 sequence reads: CASSPRTGELFF. The CDR3 nucleotides read TGTGCCAGCAGCCCCCGCACCGGGGAGCTGTTTTTT.